This T cell receptor beta chain was documented in a study of T cells after yellow fever vaccination. Study-wide points: A large majority of primary-vaccination clones showed up again after the booster (around 95% CD4, 88% CD8).

Germline assignment: CDR1 KGHSH and CDR2 LQKENI. This CDR3 region has 14 residues. TCRdb fed the 5' RACE reads into MiXCR, producing one record per CDR3 protein. The table records roughly 400,000 distinct CDR3 sequences, 15% to 20% of them present only once. This clonotype has a handful of counts. Its specificity is not known. The chain combines TRBV18 with TRBJ2-7; D is ambiguous. This clonotype was sampled from a man younger than 35 who received the YFV17D yellow fever vaccine. The material was PBMCs, obtained before the yellow fever booster vaccination. In DNA, the CDR3 is TGTGCCAGCTCCCCACGGACGGATTCCTACGAGCAGTACGTC. Its protein is CASSPRTDSYEQYV.